A single sample is the source of the 8 T cell receptor beta chains below, sequenced in a study of Ad26.COV2.S vaccination and SARS-CoV-2 variants. As for treatment: around 19 received Ad26.COV2.S at low or high dose, single or two shots; a few received placebo; per-sample allocation not given. Each sample was drawn 63 days after the first injection (of vaccine or placebo). The data were produced by immunoSEQ multiplex PCR, yet TCRdb's version contains in-frame clones alone and is incomplete. The sample includes 450,000 to 550,000 clones, 89% of them seen just once. Sequenced material: peripheral blood, taken in a trial of Ad26.COV2.S vaccine versus placebo. The origin of the receptors is a person between 18 and 65 years old who received the Ad26.COV2.S COVID-19 vaccine or a placebo.

V gene TRBV29-1 combines with J gene TRBJ1-6; unclear D gene. Trimming removed 4 bases from V and 5 bases from J, with 6 bases in between. The CDR3 is 12 residues long. Germline CDR1 and CDR2: SQVTM and ANQGSEA. The CDR3 spells CSVGTDNSPLHF. The CDR3 coding sequence is TGCAGCGTTGGGACGGATAATTCACCCCTCCACTTT.

Of note for this clone: The sample carries other DNA sequences with the same CDR3. V usage is TRBV9 and J usage is TRBJ2-3, with D possibly called TRBD1 or TRBD2 (5 bases each). Germline assignment: CDR1 SGDLS and CDR2 YYNGEE. Trimming took off 0 bases at V and 3 bases at J, with 11 bases between the two ends. The CDR3 covers 15 residues. The CDR3 loop reads CASSVGVGETDTQYF. DNA for the CDR3: TGTGCCAGCAGCGTAGGGGTGGGGGAAACAGATACGCAGTATTTT. The whole variable domain, remainder taken from reference TRBV9 and TRBJ2-3, is DSGVTQTPKHLITATGQRVTLRCSPRSGDLSVYWYQQSLDQGLQFLIQYYNGEERAKGNILERFSAQQFPDLHSELNLSSLELGDSALYFCASSVGVGETDTQYFGPGTRLTVL.

This clone has only one observation. The rearrangement joins TRBV28 to TRBJ1-2; a possible D gene is TRBD1 (5 bases). The V end lost 6 bases, the J end lost 5 bases, and 22 bases lay between the germline ends. The CDR3 loop spans 16 amino acids. The germline V gene encodes CDR1 MDHEN and CDR2 SYDVKM. The CDR3 here is CASSSLDPSDRYGYTF. For the CDR3, the DNA is TGTGCCAGCAGCTCACTAGACCCCAGTGACAGATATGGCTACACCTTC.

The chain is built from TRBV9 and TRBJ1-3; D is ambiguous. The CDR3 is made up of 12 amino acids. Trimming stripped 4 bases from V and 4 bases from J, with 6 bases between. Germline CDR1 reads SGDLS; CDR2 reads YYNGEE. DNA of the CDR3: TGTGCCAGCAGCAAGAGAGGAAACACCATATATTTT. This sequence encodes CASSKRGNTIYF.

This clone was picked up one time. The chain carries TRBV3-1 (or the pseudogene TRBV3-2) and TRBJ1-1; D possibly corresponds to TRBD1 (6 bases). CDR1 is LGHDT, CDR2 YNNKEL, per germline (reference sequence). V dropped 4 bases and J dropped 8 bases, with 11 bases sitting between them. There are 12 residues in the CDR3. DNA of the CDR3: TGTGCCAGCAGCCTACGGGGGGGCGAAGCTTTCTTT. Translation: CASSLRGGEAFF.

The chain uses TRBV5-1 and TRBJ2-1; a weak D match, TRBD1 (6 bases). Per germline, CDR1 SGHRS and CDR2 YFSETQ. This CDR3 comprises 14 residues. The V and J ends lost 6 bases and 0 bases respectively, with 10 bases between them. The CDR3 protein is CASTGHSSYNEQFF. The CDR3 DNA reads as TGCGCCAGCACGGGACATAGCTCCTACAATGAGCAGTTCTTC. The full variable domain, its missing parts supplied by reference TRBV5-1 and TRBJ2-1, is KAGVTQTPRYLIKTRGQQVTLSCSPISGHRSVSWYQQTPGQGLQFLFEYFSETQRNKGNFPGRFSGRQFSNSRSEMNVSTLELGDSALYLCASTGHSSYNEQFFGPGTRLTVL.

The gene calls are TRBV5-4 and TRBJ2-5; D perhaps matches TRBD2 (6 bases). This CDR3 has 14 residues. The germline V gene has CDR1 SGHNT and CDR2 YYREEE (reference sequence). Trimming cost V 2 bases and J 4 bases, with 12 bases left between them. CDR3 protein: CASSLVREPETQYF. The CDR3 coding sequence is TGTGCCAGCAGCTTAGTTCGGGAGCCAGAGACCCAGTACTTC.

The chain recombines TRBV19 with TRBJ1-1, with TRBD1 identical over 8 bases. CDR3 size: 14 residues. Germline V gives CDR1 LNHDA, CDR2 SQIVND (reference sequence). With V trimmed by 7 bases and J by 1 base, 5 bases remained unmatched. The CDR3 spells CASTDRDGNTEAFF. The CDR3, as DNA: TGTGCCAGTACGGACAGGGATGGGAACACTGAAGCTTTCTTT. The whole variable domain, filled in from reference TRBV19 and TRBJ1-1, reads DGGITQSPKYLFRKEGQNVTLSCEQNLNHDAMYWYRQDPGQGLRLIYYSQIVNDFQKGDIAEGYSVSREKKESFPLTVTSAQKNPTAFYLCASTDRDGNTEAFFGQGTRLTVV.